The 8 T cell receptor beta chains presented below share a single source sample, sequenced in a study of blood T cells in healthy people across ages. A second PCR of about 6 to 11 cycles used a sample-barcoded 5' primer and a J-beta primer mix. TCRdb analysed the 5' RACE reads with MiXCR anew, one entry per CDR3 protein. There are approximately 2,000,000 distinct CDR3 sequences in the sample; 39% occur only once, and under 30% lies in the top ten. Sequenced material: blood. The source is a human donor in good health.

This clonotype came up many times. The genes are TRBV29-1 and TRBJ1-2; possible D gene TRBD1, 6 bases. Trimming cost V 3 bases and J 7 bases, with 18 bases left between them. The V gene's germline CDR1 is SQVTM and CDR2 ANQGSEA. This CDR3 has 14 amino acids. The CDR3 sequence is CSVDLGGFLGGYTF. DNA for the CDR3: TGCAGCGTTGATCTAGGGGGGTTCCTAGGTGGCTACACCTTC.

The gene calls are TRBV5-1 and TRBJ1-1, with 9 bases fitting TRBD1. The junction had 4 bases not matched to a gene; V was cut back by 4 bases and J by 3 bases. The CDR3 has 14 amino acids. Germline V CDR1 and CDR2: SGHRS, YFSETQ. CDR3 residues: CASSDGQGYTEAFF. For the CDR3, the DNA is TGCGCCAGCAGCGACGGACAGGGGTACACTGAAGCTTTCTTT.

This clonotype was detected a few times. J is TRBJ1-5 and V is TRBV7-2, with 7 bases identical to TRBD1. Trimming at V came to 5 bases and at J to 6 bases, leaving 7 bases not matched to a gene. Germline CDR1 reads SGHTA; CDR2 reads FQGNSA. The CDR3 covers 14 residues. The CDR3 here is CASSPTGVGQPQHF. DNA for the CDR3: TGTGCCAGCAGCCCCACAGGGGTCGGTCAGCCCCAGCATTTT. The whole variable domain, filled in from reference TRBV7-2 and TRBJ1-5, reads GAGVSQSPSNKVTEKGKDVELRCDPISGHTALYWYRQSLGQGLEFLIYFQGNSAPDKSGLPSDRFSAERTGGSVSTLTIQRTQQEDSAVYLCASSPTGVGQPQHFGDGTRLSIL.

Concerning this clonotype: A read error may produce the germline difference seen at one junction end. J is TRBJ1-2 and V is TRBV5-1; TRBD1 matches 8 bases. Germline V lookup: CDR1 SGHRS, CDR2 YFSETQ. The CDR3 extends over 13 amino acids. The CDR3 region is CASSLTGTGGYTF. The DNA of the CDR3 is TGTGCCAGCAGTTTAACCGGGACAGGCGGCTACACCTTC. Full variable domain (outside the CDR3, taken from reference TRBV5-1 and TRBJ1-2): KAGVTQTPRYLIKTRGQQVTLSCSPISGHRSVSWYQQTPGQGLQFLFEYFSETQRNKGNFPGRFSGRQFSNSRSEMNVSTLELGDSALYLCASSLTGTGGYTFGSGTRLTVV.

V usage is TRBV6-2 or TRBV6-3 and J usage is TRBJ2-6, with 10 bases aligning to TRBD2. Germline V gene sequence: CDR1 MNHEY, CDR2 SVGEGT. This CDR3 has 19 amino acids. V lost 5 bases and J lost 0; bases outside the gene matches: 10. The CDR3 loop is CASSTLLAGVLSGANVLTF. The CDR3 region has the DNA TGTGCCAGCAGTACCCTCCTAGCGGGGGTCCTCTCTGGGGCCAACGTCCTGACTTTC.

V gene TRBV24-1 combines with J gene TRBJ2-1, with unresolved D. This CDR3 contains 15 residues. Germline values: CDR1 KGHDR, CDR2 SFDVKD. Trimming removed 1 base from V and 3 bases from J, with 9 bases in between. CDR3: CATSDFPDGYNEQFF. CDR3 in DNA: TGTGCCACCAGTGATTTCCCGGACGGCTACAATGAGCAGTTCTTC.

The gene calls are TRBV4-3 and TRBJ2-3; tentative D call: TRBD2 (5 bases). The CDR3 spans 17 residues. CDR1 and CDR2 (germline): LGHNA, YSLEER. Trimming stripped 4 bases from V and 1 base from J, with 18 bases between. CDR3: CASSPRSLAGGTDTQYF. The CDR3 nucleotides are TGCGCCAGCAGCCCTCGGAGTTTGGCGGGTGGCACAGATACGCAGTATTTT.

This clonotype was seen a handful of times. The J gene is TRBJ2-7, the V gene TRBV14; D not certain. Trimming removed 5 bases at V and 0 bases at J, with 14 bases between. CDR3 length: 15 residues. The germline V gene encodes CDR1 SGHDN and CDR2 FVKESK. The chain's CDR3 is CASSTMQAHSYEQYF. DNA for the CDR3: TGTGCCAGCAGCACCATGCAGGCCCACTCCTACGAGCAGTACTTC.